One sample yielded the 29 T cell receptor beta chains listed below, sequenced in a study of blood T cell repertoires in COVID-19. Only in-frame clones appear in the TCRdb table, and some are missing; sequencing was by immunoSEQ multiplex PCR. Among about 150,000 clones listed, about nine tenths were seen once. The specimen sequenced was peripheral blood. Every receptor here comes from an elderly man with acute or convalescent COVID-19.

The chain carries TRBV27 and TRBJ1-2; TRBD1 matches 7 bases. The V gene end was trimmed by 2 bases and the J gene end by 4 bases; junction bases not matched to a gene: 10. Germline assignment: CDR1 MNHEY and CDR2 SMNVEV (reference sequence). The CDR3 runs to 16 residues. This chain's CDR3 is CASSLRPGGHGYGYTF. CDR3 DNA sequence: TGTGCCAGCAGTTTACGGCCAGGGGGACACGGCTATGGCTACACCTTC.

The chain carries TRBV29-1 and TRBJ1-2; TRBD1 agrees at 9 bases. The CDR3 consists of 16 residues. Germline-derived CDR1 and CDR2 are SQVTM and ANQGSEA. The J segment lost 5 bases and the V segment lost 3 bases, leaving 13 bases of the junction unmatched. CDR3 in amino acids: CSVDYRGPSVQYGYTF. The CDR3 region has the DNA TGCAGCGTTGATTACAGGGGGCCTTCGGTACAGTATGGCTACACCTTC.

The rearrangement joins TRBV2 to TRBJ1-5; TRBD1 matches at 11 bases. V shed 9 bases and J 2 bases; nucleotides not matched to a gene: 6. Germline values: CDR1 SNHLY, CDR2 FYNNEI. The length of the CDR3 is 15 residues. The CDR3 DNA reads TGTGCCAGTTCCGGGACAGGGGGACGCAATCAGCCCCAGCATTTT. Its translation: CASSGTGGRNQPQHF.

The rearrangement uses TRBV19 and TRBJ1-3; D ambiguous. Trimming stripped 5 bases from V and 4 bases from J, with 18 bases between. This CDR3 spans 16 amino acids. The germline CDR1 and CDR2 sequences are LNHDA and SQIVND (reference sequence). The CDR3 region has the DNA TGTGCCAGTAGTCCCCGTTTGTTCGCGTTCGGAAACACCATATATTTT. Protein sequence: CASSPRLFAFGNTIYF. The full variable domain, completed using reference TRBV19 and TRBJ1-3, is DGGITQSPKYLFRKEGQNVTLSCEQNLNHDAMYWYRQDPGQGLRLIYYSQIVNDFQKGDIAEGYSVSREKKESFPLTVTSAQKNPTAFYLCASSPRLFAFGNTIYFGEGSWLTVV.

This clone was recorded only once. The chain couples TRBV3-1 (or the pseudogene TRBV3-2) to TRBJ2-2, with D tentatively TRBD2 (6 bases). Trimming removed 1 base at V and 0 bases at J, with 6 bases between. The CDR3 covers 15 residues. Germline CDR1 LGHDT, CDR2 YNNKEL (reference sequence). The CDR3 DNA reads as TGTGCCAGCAGCCAAGGGGGGGCGAACACCGGGGAGCTGTTTTTT. It translates to CASSQGGANTGELFF.

The chain has TRBV7-3 and TRBJ2-2, with 8 bases fitting TRBD1. Trimming cost V 5 bases and J 7 bases; bases outside gene matches: 6. CDR3 length equals 14 residues. Germline lookup yields CDR1 SGHTA and CDR2 FQGTGA. CDR3 DNA: TGTGCCAGCAGCCGGACAGGGACCGGCGGGGAGCTGTTTTTT. Translating gives CASSRTGTGGELFF.

The chain couples TRBV15 to TRBJ1-3; no firm D call. The CDR3 totals 15 residues. CDR1 is LNHNV and CDR2 is YYDKDF in the germline V gene (reference sequence). V lost 0 bases and J 0 bases, leaving 6 bases between the germline ends. This CDR3 reads CATSRDSDSGNTIYF. CDR3 DNA sequence: TGTGCCACCAGCAGAGATAGTGACTCTGGAAACACCATATATTTT.

The chain carries TRBV29-1 and TRBJ2-6; possibly TRBD2 for D (6 bases). V was cut by 3 bases and J by 0 bases, with 9 bases left in between. CDR1 is SQVTM, CDR2 ANQGSEA, per germline. The CDR3 consists of 15 residues. CDR3 amino acids: CSVDSRDSGANVLTF. CDR3 DNA: TGCAGCGTTGACTCGCGGGACTCTGGGGCCAACGTCCTGACTTTC. Full variable domain (missing parts from reference TRBV29-1 and TRBJ2-6): SAVISQKPSRDICQRGTSLTIQCQVDSQVTMMFWYRQQPGQSLTLIATANQGSEATYESGFVIDKFPISRPNLTFSTLTVSNMSPEDSSIYLCSVDSRDSGANVLTFGAGSRLTVL.

The rearrangement joins TRBV3-1 (or the pseudogene TRBV3-2) to TRBJ2-7; tentatively, D is TRBD1 (6 bases). CDR1 and CDR2 (germline): LGHDT, YNNKEL (reference sequence). V lost 6 bases, J lost 6 bases, and 18 bases lay in between. The CDR3 has 14 amino acids. The CDR3 coding sequence is TGTGCCAGCAGGCAGACAGGCCTGGCTGGCGAGCAGTACTTC. Its protein product is CASRQTGLAGEQYF.

In this sample, this clone turned up a few times. J is TRBJ2-7 and V is TRBV6-5; tentative D call: TRBD1 (6 bases). The V and J ends lost 6 bases and 4 bases respectively, with 10 bases between them. The CDR3 spans 12 residues. Germline CDR1 is MNHEY and CDR2 is SVGAGI. CDR3 sequence reads: CASSGDRYEQYF. Here the CDR3 DNA reads TGTGCCAGCAGCGGCGACAGGTACGAGCAGTACTTC.

V gene TRBV28 combines with J gene TRBJ1-5; tentative D call: TRBD1 (5 bases). V gave up 6 bases and J gave up 5 bases, with 17 bases separating them. In germline, CDR1 is MDHEN, CDR2 SYDVKM. The CDR3 spans 15 residues. CDR3 sequence reads: CASSNPGTPDQPQHF. DNA for the CDR3: TGTGCCAGCAGCAACCCCGGGACTCCGGATCAGCCCCAGCATTTT.

Note on this clone: Germline and junction disagree at one end, which may indicate a read error. This rearrangement joins TRBV7-9 to TRBJ1-1, with a tentative D call TRBD1 (6 bases). This CDR3 has 16 amino acids. Germline V CDR1 and CDR2: SEHNR, FQNEAQ (reference sequence). CDR3 sequence (DNA): TGTGCCAGCACCTTAACGGCAGGGGTCACGAACACTGAAGCTTTCTTT. It translates to CASTLTAGVTNTEAFF. The full variable domain, completed using reference TRBV7-9 and TRBJ1-1, is DTGVSQNPRHKITKRGQNVTFRCDPISEHNRLYWYRQTLGQGPEFLTYFQNEAQLEKSRLLSDRFSAERPKGSFSTLEIQRTEQGDSAMYLCASTLTAGVTNTEAFFGQGTRLTVV.

CDR3 in DNA: TGTGCCAGCAGTGAGGCGGGGCAGGGCCATCAGCCCCAGCATTTT. Translation: CASSEAGQGHQPQHF. V is TRBV25-1 and J is TRBJ1-5; weak D call: TRBD1 (5 bases). There are 15 residues in the CDR3. With 3 bases removed from V and 5 bases from J, the gap between germline ends came to 14 bases. The V gene's germline CDR1 is MGHDK and CDR2 SYGVNS.

The CDR3 DNA reads TGTGCCAGAAGCTTGGGACAGGGGGCTGTCTCTGGAAACACCATATATTTT. Amino acid sequence: CARSLGQGAVSGNTIYF. The chain has TRBV5-3 and TRBJ1-3, with 10 nucleotides matching TRBD1. TRBV5-3 is assigned to the ORF class and has an uncertain function. The CDR3 runs to 17 residues. V lost 0 bases to trimming and J lost 0 bases; unmatched junction nucleotides: 3.

The chain combines TRBV7-3 with TRBJ1-2; D is uncertain. The CDR3 extends over 13 amino acids. The germline V and J ends were trimmed by 6 bases and 2 bases, with 10 bases remaining between them. Germline loops: CDR1 SGHTA, CDR2 FQGTGA. The CDR3 here is CASSPNANYGYTF. The CDR3 nucleotides are TGTGCCAGCAGTCCGAATGCGAACTATGGCTACACCTTC.

Only one count was recorded for this clone. The V call is TRBV7-9, the J call TRBJ2-1; D uncertain. The CDR3 totals 15 residues. The germline V and J ends were trimmed by 5 bases and 0 bases, with 11 bases remaining between them. Germline V gives CDR1 SEHNR, CDR2 FQNEAQ (reference sequence). CDR3 DNA sequence: TGTGCCAGCAGCCCCAAACTCGGCTCCTACAATGAGCAGTTCTTC. Translation gives CASSPKLGSYNEQFF.

The rearrangement joins TRBV11-2 to TRBJ2-1; the D is unclear. Germline CDR1 SGHAT, CDR2 FQNNGV. V was trimmed by 0 bases and J by 3 bases, leaving 6 bases between them. This CDR3 has 14 residues. The CDR3 nucleotides are TGTGCCAGCAGCTTAGAGGCGGACTACAATGAGCAGTTCTTC. This sequence encodes CASSLEADYNEQFF.

The J gene is TRBJ1-2, the V gene TRBV5-4; 9 nucleotides agree with TRBD1. There are 14 residues in the CDR3. Germline V gene lookup returns CDR1 SGHNT and CDR2 YYREEE (reference sequence). After removal of 4 bases from V and 1 base from J, the junction contained 2 bases not matched to a gene. The CDR3 spells CASSETGGNYGYTF. The CDR3 DNA reads TGTGCCAGCAGCGAGACAGGGGGTAACTATGGCTACACCTTC. Complete variable domain (other parts from reference TRBV5-4 and TRBJ1-2): ETGVTQSPTHLIKTRGQQVTLRCSSQSGHNTVSWYQQALGQGPQFIFQYYREEENGRGNFPPRFSGLQFPNYSSELNVNALELDDSALYLCASSETGGNYGYTFGSGTRLTVV.

The table lists this clone with a few counts. The rearrangement joins TRBV5-1 to TRBJ2-3; 10 bases agree with TRBD1. Looked up from germline, CDR1 is SGHRS and CDR2 is YFSETQ. This CDR3 contains 15 residues. The junction had 10 bases not matched to a gene; V was cut back by 9 bases and J by 3 bases. For the CDR3, the DNA is TGCGCCACCACGCGGGACAGGGGTGCGACAGATACGCAGTATTTT. This codes for CATTRDRGATDTQYF.

The rearrangement joins TRBV7-2 to TRBJ1-2; D perhaps matches TRBD1 (5 bases). This CDR3 is built from 16 residues. V was trimmed by 5 bases and J by 0 bases, leaving 16 bases between them. Germline CDR1 is SGHTA and CDR2 is FQGNSA. CDR3 loop: CASSVQAVGPNYGYTF. Here the CDR3 DNA reads TGTGCCAGCAGCGTACAGGCTGTGGGGCCTAACTATGGCTACACCTTC.

The gene calls are TRBV6-5 and TRBJ2-1, with D hard to call. The V gene lost 6 bases and the J gene lost 6 bases, with 6 bases spanning the gap. The CDR3 runs to 11 residues. Per the germline V gene, CDR1 is MNHEY and CDR2 is SVGAGI. CDR3 nucleotide sequence: TGTGCCAGCAGGTTCCTCAATGAGCAGTTCTTC. Its translation: CASRFLNEQFF.

The rearrangement joins TRBV29-1 to TRBJ2-3; weak D call: TRBD1 (5 bases). Germline CDR1 reads SQVTM; CDR2 reads ANQGSEA. The CDR3 has 14 residues. V was pared by 1 base and J by 3 bases, with 11 bases between. The DNA of the CDR3 is TGCAGCGTTGAAGGTGGGGCGCGGACAGATACGCAGTATTTT. Residues: CSVEGGARTDTQYF.

The J gene is TRBJ2-5, the V gene TRBV5-1, with D unclear. The V gene's germline CDR1 is SGHRS and CDR2 YFSETQ. The CDR3 consists of 13 residues. V shed 4 bases and J shed 7 bases, with 14 bases lying between them. The CDR3 DNA sequence: TGCGCCAGCAGCCCCCCGGATCCGGGGACCCAGTACTTC. Its translation: CASSPPDPGTQYF.

V usage is TRBV19 and J usage is TRBJ1-3; the D is unclear. Germline-derived CDR1 and CDR2 are LNHDA and SQIVND (reference sequence). Trimming stripped 3 bases from V and 2 bases from J, with 5 bases between. The CDR3 has 13 amino acids. The CDR3 DNA follows: TGTGCCAGTAGTATCCCAACTGGAAACACCATATATTTT. It specifies CASSIPTGNTIYF. The full variable domain, rest sourced from reference TRBV19 and TRBJ1-3, is DGGITQSPKYLFRKEGQNVTLSCEQNLNHDAMYWYRQDPGQGLRLIYYSQIVNDFQKGDIAEGYSVSREKKESFPLTVTSAQKNPTAFYLCASSIPTGNTIYFGEGSWLTVV.

The J gene is TRBJ2-1, the V gene TRBV5-1; unclear D gene. V lost 3 bases, J lost 6 bases, and 10 bases lay in between. The germline V gene encodes CDR1 SGHRS and CDR2 YFSETQ. The CDR3 is 13 amino acids. The CDR3, as DNA: TGCGCCAGCAGCTGGTCGGGTCCCAATGAGCAGTTCTTC. It codes for CASSWSGPNEQFF.

This clone was picked up one time. V gene TRBV28 combines with J gene TRBJ1-4, with D possibly matching TRBD1 (6 bases). This CDR3 has 15 residues. Trimming left V 5 bases short and J 8 bases short, with 18 bases between. The germline gives CDR1 MDHEN, CDR2 SYDVKM. The CDR3 here is CASSTNQQGNEKLFF. CDR3 in DNA: TGTGCCAGCAGTACCAACCAACAGGGTAACGAAAAACTGTTTTTT.

The V gene is TRBV5-8, the J gene TRBJ1-1; 10 bases are a match to TRBD1. Unmatched junction bases numbered 6, after V lost 1 base and J lost 6 bases. Germline CDR1 and CDR2: SGHTS and YDEGEE. The CDR3 has 15 amino acids. The CDR3 region has the DNA TGTGCCAGCAGCTTGTGGACAGGGGGGATCCCTGAAGCTTTCTTT. Its protein is CASSLWTGGIPEAFF.

The chain employs TRBV10-3 and TRBJ2-7, with a weak D call TRBD2 (5 bases). Trimming removed 0 bases at V and 3 bases at J, with 15 bases between. CDR3 size: 16 residues. Germline assignment: CDR1 ENHRY and CDR2 SYGVKD. This chain's CDR3 is CAISESTGSLGYEQYF. Written as DNA, the CDR3 is TGTGCCATCAGTGAGTCGACGGGGTCACTGGGCTACGAGCAGTACTTC.

The rearrangement links TRBV27 to TRBJ2-7; D might be TRBD2 (5 bases). CDR3 length: 14 residues. Trimming stripped 9 bases from V and 2 bases from J, with 17 bases between. Germline CDR1 and CDR2: MNHEY and SMNVEV (reference sequence). The CDR3 coding sequence is TGTGCCAGTCCAGCGGACGCGTGGGCCTACGAGCAGTACTTC. It translates to CASPADAWAYEQYF.